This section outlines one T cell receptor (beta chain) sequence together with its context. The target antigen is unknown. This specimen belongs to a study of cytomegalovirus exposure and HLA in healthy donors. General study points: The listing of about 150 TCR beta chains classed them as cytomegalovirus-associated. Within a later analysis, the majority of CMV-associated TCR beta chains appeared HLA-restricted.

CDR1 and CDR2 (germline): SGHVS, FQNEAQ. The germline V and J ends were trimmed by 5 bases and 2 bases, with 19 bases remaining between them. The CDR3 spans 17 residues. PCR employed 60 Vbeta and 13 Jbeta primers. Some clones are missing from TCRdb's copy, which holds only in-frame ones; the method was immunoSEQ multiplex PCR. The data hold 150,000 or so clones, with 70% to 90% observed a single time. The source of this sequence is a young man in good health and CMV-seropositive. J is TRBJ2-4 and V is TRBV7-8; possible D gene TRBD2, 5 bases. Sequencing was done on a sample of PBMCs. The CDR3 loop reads CASSQERAPVPKNIQYF. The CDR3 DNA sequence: TGTGCCAGCAGCCAAGAGAGGGCTCCCGTGCCCAAAAACATTCAGTACTTC.